The entry below describes one TCR beta chain. These data belong to a study of cytomegalovirus exposure and HLA in healthy donors. The PCR used 60 Vbeta and 13 Jbeta primers. The protocol was immunoSEQ multiplex PCR, while the TCRdb copy is restricted to in-frame clones and leaves out a portion. In the table there are some 150,000 clones, around 70% of which are singletons. The receptor was derived from a woman in her fifties or sixties in good health and CMV-seropositive. Sample: PBMCs.

CDR3 in amino acids: CASRSGGTNTGELFF. The CDR3 DNA sequence: TGTGCCAGTAGATCCGGAGGAACGAACACCGGGGAGCTGTTTTTT. J is TRBJ2-2 and V is TRBV19; possible D gene TRBD2, 5 bases. Trimming left V 6 bases short and J 0 bases short, with 11 bases between. This CDR3 contains 15 residues. Per germline, CDR1 LNHDA and CDR2 SQIVND (reference sequence).